One sample yielded the 28 T cell receptor beta chains listed below, sequenced in a study of blood T cell repertoires in COVID-19. The assay was immunoSEQ multiplex PCR, and TCRdb's table has in-frame clones only and misses some. The sample lists about 380,000 clones, more than 75% occurring once. The sequenced sample consisted of PBMCs or T cells enriched from blood (not recorded which). Every receptor here comes from a man aged 25 to 45 who had recovered from COVID-19.

The chain combines TRBV29-1 with TRBJ2-7; weak D call: TRBD1 (6 bases). Trimming stripped 5 bases from V and 2 bases from J, with 16 bases between. The CDR3 is 14 residues long. The germline V gene encodes CDR1 SQVTM and CDR2 ANQGSEA. The CDR3, as DNA: TGCAGCGTTACTTCCGGGACAAGGACCTACGAGCAGTACTTC. Translating gives CSVTSGTRTYEQYF.

This clone appeared a single time. The chain uses TRBV4-3 and TRBJ1-3; TRBD1 is a possible D gene (5 bases). The CDR3 loop spans 16 amino acids. The V gene's germline CDR1 is LGHNA and CDR2 YSLEER. The V and J ends lost 11 bases and 3 bases respectively, with 23 bases between them. The CDR3 region is CALTSSGRRIGNTIYF. The CDR3 bases are TGCGCCTTAACTTCCTCAGGGCGTCGAATTGGAAACACCATATATTTT.

The V call is TRBV5-1, the J call TRBJ2-7; 11 bases agree with TRBD1. The V gene end was trimmed by 0 bases and the J gene end by 3 bases; junction bases not matched to a gene: 14. There are 19 residues in the CDR3. Germline loops: CDR1 SGHRS, CDR2 YFSETQ. DNA of the CDR3: TGCGCCAGCAGCTTGGACCGGACAGGGGGCCGGCGAACTTACTACGAGCAGTACTTC. Encoded protein: CASSLDRTGGRRTYYEQYF. Variable domain in full (rest from reference TRBV5-1 and TRBJ2-7): KAGVTQTPRYLIKTRGQQVTLSCSPISGHRSVSWYQQTPGQGLQFLFEYFSETQRNKGNFPGRFSGRQFSNSRSEMNVSTLELGDSALYLCASSLDRTGGRRTYYEQYFGPGTRLTVT.

The chain combines TRBV4-1 with TRBJ2-2, with 9 nucleotides matching TRBD1. In germline, CDR1 is MGHRA, CDR2 YSYEKL. The CDR3 sequence is 16 residues long. The J segment lost 1 base and the V segment lost 4 bases, leaving 4 bases of the junction unmatched. The CDR3 sequence: CASSPTGGGNTGELFF. CDR3 in DNA: TGCGCCAGCAGCCCGACAGGGGGTGGGAACACCGGGGAGCTGTTTTTT.

The chain combines TRBV30 with TRBJ2-7; tentatively, D is TRBD1 (5 bases). The ends were cut back, 5 bases at V and 7 bases at J, with 18 bases in the middle. This CDR3 contains 13 residues. Germline V gene sequence: CDR1 GTSNPN, CDR2 SVGIG (reference sequence). This CDR3 is CAWRPLQGAEQYF. The CDR3 DNA reads as TGTGCCTGGCGACCTCTGCAGGGTGCTGAGCAGTACTTC.

The chain joins TRBV7-9 to TRBJ2-7; 8 positions agree with TRBD2. CDR3 size: 15 residues. The J segment lost 0 bases and the V segment lost 1 base, leaving 2 bases of the junction unmatched. Germline assignment: CDR1 SEHNR and CDR2 FQNEAQ (reference sequence). CDR3 sequence: CASSLVAGGSYEQYF. As DNA, the CDR3 is TGTGCCAGCAGCTTAGTGGCGGGGGGCTCCTACGAGCAGTACTTC.

This clone is a singleton in its sample. The sample holds other DNA sequences that translate to the same CDR3. This chain connects TRBV6-1 to TRBJ2-7; D gene unclear. The V end was cut by 2 bases, the J end by 4 bases, with 3 bases between. Germline V gene lookup returns CDR1 MNHNS and CDR2 SASEGT. The CDR3 is made up of 11 amino acids. CDR3 residues: CASSEQYEQYF. The CDR3 bases are TGTGCCAGCAGTGAACAGTACGAGCAGTACTTC.

This clone has a handful of counts. V and J are TRBV7-6 and TRBJ2-1; D is possibly TRBD2 (5 bases). Trimming cost V 1 base and J 2 bases, with 12 bases left between them. This CDR3 is 16 amino acids long. Per germline, CDR1 SGHVS and CDR2 FNYEAQ. The CDR3 is CASSLVEASPYNEQFF. Here the CDR3 DNA reads TGTGCCAGCAGCTTAGTGGAGGCCTCCCCCTACAATGAGCAGTTCTTC.

The chain joins TRBV11-2 to TRBJ2-5; D call uncertain. The germline V and J ends were trimmed by 5 bases and 0 bases, with 10 bases remaining between them. CDR3 length: 14 amino acids. The germline V gene encodes CDR1 SGHAT and CDR2 FQNNGV. Written as DNA, the CDR3 is TGTGCCAGCAGCCCAGCGATGTACCAAGAGACCCAGTACTTC. As protein: CASSPAMYQETQYF. Full variable domain (missing parts from reference TRBV11-2 and TRBJ2-5): EAGVAQSPRYKIIEKRQSVAFWCNPISGHATLYWYQQILGQGPKLLIQFQNNGVVDDSQLPKDRFSAERLKGVDSTLKIQPAKLEDSAVYLCASSPAMYQETQYFGPGTRLLVL.

The CDR3 coding sequence is TGTGCCAGCACTGAGGACAGGGGCCGACCCACCGGGGAGCTGTTTTTT. It yields the protein CASTEDRGRPTGELFF. The chain couples TRBV2 to TRBJ2-2; 9 positions match TRBD1. Per germline, CDR1 SNHLY and CDR2 FYNNEI. With 7 bases clipped from V and 4 bases from J, the junction kept 10 bases outside the gene matches. CDR3 length: 16 amino acids.

The chain joins TRBV7-2 to TRBJ2-7; 8 bases are a match to TRBD1. With 4 bases clipped from V and 0 bases from J, the junction kept 5 bases outside the gene matches. This CDR3 has 15 amino acids. Germline V gene data show CDR1 as SGHTA and CDR2 as FQGNSA. This CDR3 reads CASSYRDRNSYEQYF. The CDR3 nucleotides are TGTGCCAGCAGCTACCGGGACAGGAACTCCTACGAGCAGTACTTC.

The rearrangement uses TRBV18 and TRBJ1-6; D not certain. Germline CDR1 is KGHSH and CDR2 is LQKENI. Between the trimmed V and J ends, which lost 3 bases and 7 bases, there was a span of 7 bases. CDR3 size: 13 residues. CDR3 residues: CASSPVENSPLHF. In DNA form, the CDR3 reads TGTGCCAGCTCACCGGTGGAGAATTCACCCCTCCACTTT.

About this clone: The sample contains more than one DNA sequence encoding this CDR3. V usage is TRBV7-9 and J usage is TRBJ1-6; D not resolved. V was pared by 2 bases and J by 8 bases, with 7 bases between. This CDR3 is built from 13 residues. Looked up from germline, CDR1 is SEHNR and CDR2 is FQNEAQ (reference sequence). The CDR3: CASSLLGDSPLHF. The CDR3 DNA follows: TGTGCCAGCAGCTTATTAGGAGATTCACCCCTCCACTTT.

The chain carries TRBV7-2 and TRBJ1-2, with a tentative D call TRBD1 (6 bases). CDR1 is SGHTA and CDR2 is FQGNSA in the germline V gene. Between the trimmed V and J ends, which lost 7 bases and 3 bases, there was a span of 12 bases. This CDR3 has 13 residues. CDR3 in amino acids: CASTPDRHYGYTF. CDR3 sequence (DNA): TGTGCCAGCACCCCGGACAGACACTATGGCTACACCTTC.

This clone came up once. V and J are TRBV11-3 and TRBJ2-2; 7 bases match TRBD1. The CDR3 length is 15 residues. J was trimmed by 7 bases and V by 3 bases; bases with no gene match: 8. The V gene's germline CDR1 is SGHNT and CDR2 YENEEA. CDR3: CASSLTQGVGGELFF. DNA of the CDR3: TGTGCCAGCAGCTTGACCCAGGGGGTAGGCGGGGAGCTGTTTTTT. The variable domain in full, completed from reference TRBV11-3 and TRBJ2-2, reads EAGVVQSPRYKIIEKKQPVAFWCNPISGHNTLYWYLQNLGQGPELLIRYENEEAVDDSQLPKDRFSAERLKGVDSTLKIQPAELGDSAVYLCASSLTQGVGGELFFGEGSRLTVL.

CDR3 in DNA: TGCGCCAGCAGCTTGGCCGTATGGGAGAAACTTGACTATGGCTACACCTTC. This sequence encodes CASSLAVWEKLDYGYTF. This sequence joins TRBV5-1 and TRBJ1-2; D ambiguous. Per the germline V gene, CDR1 is SGHRS and CDR2 is YFSETQ. The V gene lost 0 bases and the J gene lost 3 bases, with 18 bases spanning the gap. The CDR3 has 17 residues.

The J gene is TRBJ2-7, the V gene TRBV5-6; the D gene is possibly TRBD2 (5 bases). V lost 4 bases, J lost 2 bases, and 13 bases lay in between. The CDR3 totals 14 residues. Per germline, CDR1 SGHDT and CDR2 YYEEEE. This CDR3 is CASSQPTRAYEQYF. CDR3 bases: TGTGCCAGCAGCCAACCGACGAGGGCCTACGAGCAGTACTTC.

As regards this clone: The sample has other DNA sequences that encode this CDR3 too. This rearrangement joins TRBV18 to TRBJ1-6; 9 bases are a match to TRBD1. After removal of 6 bases from V and 5 bases from J, the junction contained 5 bases not matched to a gene. CDR1 and CDR2 (germline): KGHSH, LQKENI. CDR3 length: 15 residues. CDR3 region: CASSPGQGNNSPLHF. CDR3 DNA sequence: TGTGCCAGCTCCCCGGGACAGGGCAATAATTCACCCCTCCACTTT.

The V gene is TRBV6-5, the J gene TRBJ1-1; possibly TRBD1 for D (5 bases). CDR3 length: 16 residues. Looked up from germline, CDR1 is MNHEY and CDR2 is SVGAGI. Trimming took off 2 bases at V and 7 bases at J, with 20 bases between the two ends. The CDR3 protein is CASSYTGSIPSIEAFF. CDR3 DNA: TGTGCCAGCAGTTACACAGGTTCGATCCCATCCATTGAAGCTTTCTTT.

This rearrangement joins TRBV7-3 to TRBJ2-3; 12 bases are shared with TRBD2. Germline-derived CDR1 and CDR2 are SGHTA and FQGTGA. The CDR3 covers 16 residues. V gave up 2 bases and J gave up 1 base; unmatched junction bases: 1. The CDR3 loop reads CASSLLAGGRTDTQYF. The CDR3 DNA reads TGTGCCAGCAGCTTACTAGCGGGGGGGCGCACAGATACGCAGTATTTT.

This clone occurred once. The identical CDR3 is also encoded by other nucleotide sequences in the sample. The chain is built from TRBV18 and TRBJ1-5, with D possibly matching TRBD1 (5 bases). CDR1 KGHSH and CDR2 LQKENI come from the germline V gene. The V and J ends lost 3 bases and 4 bases respectively, with 10 bases between them. The CDR3 is 14 residues long. The CDR3 loop reads CASSPGQGNQPQHF. The CDR3, as DNA: TGTGCCAGCTCACCCGGGCAGGGAAATCAGCCCCAGCATTTT. Full variable domain (missing parts from reference TRBV18 and TRBJ1-5): NAGVMQNPRHLVRRRGQEARLRCSPMKGHSHVYWYRQLPEEGLKFMVYLQKENIIDESGMPKERFSAEFPKEGPSILRIQQVVRGDSAAYFCASSPGQGNQPQHFGDGTRLSIL.

This chain joins TRBV7-9 and TRBJ1-2, with 8 bases that match TRBD1. The germline V gene has CDR1 SEHNR and CDR2 FQNEAQ (reference sequence). V trimming: 4 bases; J trimming: 8 bases; junction bases outside the gene matches: 6. This CDR3 comprises 13 residues. As DNA, the CDR3 is TGTGCCAGCAGCTCAGGACAGGGACAAGGCTACACCTTC. Its protein product is CASSSGQGQGYTF.

This chain connects TRBV7-9 to TRBJ1-2; D is unresolved. The germline V and J ends were trimmed by 1 base and 8 bases, with 11 bases remaining between them. CDR3 size: 13 residues. CDR1 is SEHNR, CDR2 FQNEAQ, per germline (reference sequence). CDR3 bases: TGTGCCAGCAGCTTAGGAAGTGGGGAGGGCTACACCTTC. Translated, it gives CASSLGSGEGYTF.

The V and J genes are TRBV5-4 and TRBJ1-2; D unresolved. Germline values: CDR1 SGHNT, CDR2 YYREEE (reference sequence). The V gene lost 7 bases and the J gene lost 4 bases, with 8 bases spanning the gap. This CDR3 contains 11 residues. CDR3 coding DNA: TGTGCCAGCGCCACACCCTATGGCTACACCTTC. The encoded protein is CASATPYGYTF.

The genes are TRBV6-2 or TRBV6-3 and TRBJ2-7; TRBD2 might be the D (5 bases). The germline V and J ends were trimmed by 6 bases and 0 bases, with 12 bases remaining between them. This CDR3 has 14 residues. The germline V gene has CDR1 MNHEY and CDR2 SVGEGT. Here the CDR3 DNA reads TGTGCCAGCAGCAGTGAGGGCCGCTCCTACGAGCAGTACTTC. Protein: CASSSEGRSYEQYF.

This chain links TRBV3-1 (or the pseudogene TRBV3-2) with TRBJ1-1; 11 bases line up with TRBD1. Germline CDR1 LGHDT, CDR2 YNNKEL (reference sequence). Trimming cost V 3 bases and J 1 base; bases outside gene matches: 7. The CDR3 loop spans 17 amino acids. CDR3 DNA: TGTGCCAGCAGCCACCACCCCGGGACAGGGGGGAACACTGAAGCTTTCTTT. Translated, it gives CASSHHPGTGGNTEAFF.

This chain joins TRBV19 and TRBJ2-7; TRBD2 aligns across 13 bases. Germline loops: CDR1 LNHDA, CDR2 SQIVND (reference sequence). The CDR3 totals 15 residues. Trimming removed 3 bases from V and 3 bases from J; junction bases left unmatched: 2. The CDR3 reads CASSIRTSGGYEQYF. The CDR3 DNA is TGTGCCAGTAGTATCAGGACTAGCGGGGGCTACGAGCAGTACTTC. Based on the CDR3 plus reference TRBV19 and TRBJ2-7, the full variable domain is DGGITQSPKYLFRKEGQNVTLSCEQNLNHDAMYWYRQDPGQGLRLIYYSQIVNDFQKGDIAEGYSVSREKKESFPLTVTSAQKNPTAFYLCASSIRTSGGYEQYFGPGTRLTVT.

The V call is TRBV6-5, the J call TRBJ1-2; a weak D match, TRBD1 (6 bases). Germline-derived CDR1 and CDR2 are MNHEY and SVGAGI. The CDR3 runs 16 residues. The germline V and J ends were trimmed by 0 bases and 0 bases, with 11 bases remaining between them. CDR3: CASSYSPWTANYGYTF. The CDR3 coding sequence is TGTGCCAGCAGTTACTCCCCCTGGACAGCTAACTATGGCTACACCTTC.